This passage covers 28 T cell receptor beta chains from one sample sequenced in a study of OX40 agonist ivuxolimab in advanced cancers. Only in-frame clones appear in the TCRdb table, and some are missing; sequencing was by immunoSEQ multiplex PCR. The sample records 15,000 to 20,000 clones, about 87% being singletons. The starting material was CD4+ or CD8+ T cells sorted from blood, obtained in a trial of the OX40 agonist ivuxolimab. Every receptor here comes from an adult with an advanced solid tumor such as melanoma, head and neck, liver or kidney cancer.

The rearrangement joins TRBV6-5 to TRBJ2-5, with 12 bases identical to TRBD2. CDR1 is MNHEY and CDR2 is SVGAGI in the germline V gene. The CDR3 loop spans 15 amino acids. The trim removed 3 bases at V and 4 bases at J, leaving 3 bases unmatched. CDR3 amino acids: CASSYLAGGGETQYF. The CDR3 DNA reads as TGTGCCAGCAGTTATCTAGCGGGAGGGGGAGAGACCCAGTACTTC.

This chain uses TRBV19 with TRBJ1-2; maybe TRBD1 (6 bases). Per germline, CDR1 LNHDA and CDR2 SQIVND (reference sequence). The CDR3 length is 15 residues. V lost 3 bases and J lost 2, with 13 bases in between. The CDR3 DNA reads as TGTGCCAGTAGTATCCGGACAGCGATCAACTATGGCTACACCTTC. Translation gives CASSIRTAINYGYTF.

This chain connects TRBV2 to TRBJ1-6, with unresolved D. Germline values: CDR1 SNHLY, CDR2 FYNNEI. Trimming shortened V by 6 bases and J by 6 bases, and 9 bases separated the two germline ends. The CDR3 is 13 amino acids. CDR3 nucleotide sequence: TGTGCCAGCAGGTCAGAGGCTAATTCACCCCTCCACTTT. Its protein product is CASRSEANSPLHF.

V and J are TRBV28 and TRBJ2-1, with D perhaps matching TRBD1 (5 bases). V was clipped by 10 bases and J by 6 bases, with 16 bases between them. This CDR3 is built from 13 residues. Germline V gene data show CDR1 as MDHEN and CDR2 as SYDVKM. The DNA for the CDR3 is TGTGCCACTTTCCAGGGCTTTCGCAATGAGCAGTTCTTC. Translating it yields CATFQGFRNEQFF.

This chain connects TRBV7-9 to TRBJ2-7, with D maybe TRBD1 (6 bases). Germline V lookup: CDR1 SEHNR, CDR2 FQNEAQ (reference sequence). The CDR3 runs 13 residues. Trimming removed 4 bases from V and 3 bases from J, with 10 bases in between. DNA for the CDR3: TGTGCCAGCAGCTCTGGACAGATCTACGAGCAGTACTTC. Translating it yields CASSSGQIYEQYF.

This chain links TRBV18 with TRBJ1-5; 10 bases are a match to TRBD1. Per the germline V gene, CDR1 is KGHSH and CDR2 is LQKENI. The J segment lost 1 base and the V segment lost 4 bases, leaving 7 bases of the junction unmatched. The CDR3 loop spans 17 amino acids. The CDR3 DNA sequence: TGTGCCAGCTCACAACAACCGGGACAGGGGAGCAATCAGCCCCAGCATTTT. Residues: CASSQQPGQGSNQPQHF.

The CDR3 reads CASTSPKGKGDTEAFF. The CDR3 DNA follows: TGTGCCAGCACCTCCCCAAAGGGCAAGGGGGACACTGAAGCTTTCTTT. The J gene is TRBJ1-1, the V gene TRBV28; perhaps TRBD1 as D (6 bases). This CDR3 has 16 residues. Deletions cut 7 bases from V and 3 bases from J, with 21 bases between. Germline values: CDR1 MDHEN, CDR2 SYDVKM.

This clone has only a few counts. The V and J genes are TRBV21-1 and TRBJ2-5. TRBV21-1 is termed a pseudogene. This CDR3 spans 14 amino acids. CDR3 in DNA: TGTGCCAGCAGCCACTCTGGGGTCATGGAGACCCAGTACTTC. Residues: CASSHSGVMETQYF.

The V call is TRBV6-4, the J call TRBJ2-3, with D maybe TRBD2 (5 bases). Germline values: CDR1 MRHNA, CDR2 SNTAGT. This CDR3 has 13 amino acids. Deletions cut 6 bases from V and 0 bases from J, with 7 bases between. The CDR3 coding sequence is TGTGCCAGCAGAGGAGGTAGCACAGATACGCAGTATTTT. Encoded protein: CASRGGSTDTQYF.

The rearrangement joins TRBV28 to TRBJ2-7; 11 nucleotides line up with TRBD1. This CDR3 is 14 amino acids long. Germline values: CDR1 MDHEN, CDR2 SYDVKM. V lost 6 bases, J lost 2 bases, and 3 bases stayed unmatched. The CDR3 protein is CASRMDRGPYEQYF. The CDR3 nucleotides read TGTGCCAGCAGGATGGACAGGGGGCCCTACGAGCAGTACTTC.

The chain combines TRBV7-2 with TRBJ2-7, with 7 bases matching TRBD1. Per germline, CDR1 SGHTA and CDR2 FQGNSA. The CDR3 has 14 amino acids. J gave up 5 bases and V 3 bases, and 7 bases lay outside the gene matches. CDR3 in DNA: TGTGCCAGCAGCTTGAAACAGGGGTTCCACGAGCAGTACTTC. Translating it yields CASSLKQGFHEQYF.

The chain has TRBV7-9 and TRBJ2-5, with 9 bases fitting TRBD1. The CDR3 is 17 amino acids. CDR1 is SEHNR and CDR2 is FQNEAQ in the germline V gene (reference sequence). Losses at the gene ends were 1 base for V and 2 bases for J; bases not matched to a gene: 8. CDR3 region: CASSLGAGTGNQETQYF. The CDR3 DNA follows: TGTGCCAGCAGCTTAGGCGCCGGGACAGGGAATCAAGAGACCCAGTACTTC.

The V gene is TRBV28, the J gene TRBJ2-3, with a possible D match to TRBD1 (5 bases). The V gene's germline CDR1 is MDHEN and CDR2 SYDVKM. Deletions cut 6 bases from V and 3 bases from J, with 19 bases between. This CDR3 comprises 16 residues. CDR3 bases: TGTGCCAGCAGCATCCCGGGCAAGGGGAAGACAGATACGCAGTATTTT. Protein sequence: CASSIPGKGKTDTQYF.

The chain uses TRBV29-1 and TRBJ1-2; 12 bases agree with TRBD1. CDR3 length: 17 amino acids. The germline V gene has CDR1 SQVTM and CDR2 ANQGSEA. J gave up 5 bases and V 0 bases, and 10 bases lay outside the gene matches. The CDR3 nucleotides read TGCAGCGTTGAAGATCTGAGGGGACAGGGGGCCCAATATGGCTACACCTTC. Its protein product is CSVEDLRGQGAQYGYTF.

This clone was observed once. This sequence joins TRBV5-8 and TRBJ2-2; TRBD1 matches at 7 bases. The CDR3 has 16 amino acids. The V gene end was trimmed by 6 bases and the J gene end by 1 base; junction bases not matched to a gene: 9. Germline CDR1 and CDR2: SGHTS and YDEGEE. The CDR3 DNA reads as TGTGCCAGCACCCTACAGGGGCGCCTGAACACCGGGGAGCTGTTTTTT. This codes for CASTLQGRLNTGELFF.

This clone showed up just once. The rearrangement links TRBV15 to TRBJ2-7; tentative D call: TRBD1 (6 bases). The germline V gene encodes CDR1 LNHNV and CDR2 YYDKDF (reference sequence). This CDR3 comprises 17 residues. V shed 1 base and J shed 0 bases, with 16 bases lying between them. This CDR3 is CATSRVPGQIFSYEQYF. The DNA for the CDR3 is TGTGCCACCAGCAGAGTCCCCGGACAGATTTTCTCCTACGAGCAGTACTTC.

V usage is TRBV14 and J usage is TRBJ2-1, with TRBD2 matching over 9 bases. The germline V gene encodes CDR1 SGHDN and CDR2 FVKESK. With 4 bases clipped from V and 5 bases from J, the junction kept 6 bases outside the gene matches. The CDR3 consists of 15 residues. CDR3 coding DNA: TGTGCCAGCAGCCGCTCTAGCGGGGTACACAATGAGCAGTTCTTC. Encoded protein: CASSRSSGVHNEQFF.

The J gene is TRBJ1-6, the V gene TRBV5-1, with no clear D. CDR3 length: 14 residues. CDR1 is SGHRS, CDR2 YFSETQ, per germline. The germline V and J ends were trimmed by 4 bases and 10 bases, with 15 bases remaining between them. The CDR3 DNA sequence: TGCGCCAGCAGCCCCGACGGTTTTGGGTCACCCCTCCACTTT. It is translated as CASSPDGFGSPLHF. Full variable domain (rest looked up from reference TRBV5-1 and TRBJ1-6): KAGVTQTPRYLIKTRGQQVTLSCSPISGHRSVSWYQQTPGQGLQFLFEYFSETQRNKGNFPGRFSGRQFSNSRSEMNVSTLELGDSALYLCASSPDGFGSPLHFGNGTRLTVT.

This sequence joins TRBV4-2 and TRBJ2-7; either TRBD1 or TRBD2 may supply D (5 bases each). The CDR3 runs 14 residues. Germline V CDR1 and CDR2: LGHNA, YNFKEQ. V was trimmed by 1 base and J by 5 bases, leaving 12 bases between them. The CDR3 sequence: CASSQGGTLDEQYF. The CDR3 nucleotides read TGTGCCAGCAGCCAAGGAGGGACGTTGGACGAGCAGTACTTC.

The V call is TRBV28, the J call TRBJ1-4; 7 bases match TRBD1. The length of the CDR3 is 17 residues. V dropped 4 bases and J dropped 4; count of bases not matched to a gene: 12. The germline V gene has CDR1 MDHEN and CDR2 SYDVKM. The CDR3 is CASSSTPSTGHNEKLFF. CDR3 nucleotides: TGTGCCAGCAGTTCCACGCCGTCGACAGGGCATAATGAAAAACTGTTTTTT.

The V and J genes are TRBV6-1 and TRBJ2-2; tentatively, D is TRBD2 (5 bases). V was pared by 2 bases and J by 3 bases, with 7 bases between. The CDR3 runs to 14 residues. The germline V gene has CDR1 MNHNS and CDR2 SASEGT. The CDR3 region has the DNA TGTGCCAGCAGTGAAACCGGGGACACCGGGGAGCTGTTTTTT. Amino acids: CASSETGDTGELFF.

Concerning this clone itself: A read error may produce the germline difference seen at one junction end. The DNA for the CDR3 is TGTGCCTGGAGTGTGTGGCCGGATAAACTCTTT. It yields the protein CAWSVWPDKLF. J is TRBJ1-6 and V is TRBV30; D gene ambiguous. The CDR3 extends over 11 amino acids. From germline, CDR1 is GTSNPN and CDR2 SVGIG (reference sequence).

This chain connects TRBV7-9 to TRBJ1-1; 7 nucleotides align to TRBD1. Trimming took 5 bases from V and 4 from J; bases not matched to a gene: 7. CDR3 length: 14 amino acids. Germline V CDR1 and CDR2: SEHNR, FQNEAQ (reference sequence). CDR3 in DNA: TGTGCCAGCAGCCCACCGTACAGGGGCACTGAAGCTTTCTTT. This sequence encodes CASSPPYRGTEAFF.

The rearrangement links TRBV7-3 to TRBJ2-7; possible D gene TRBD2, 5 bases. This CDR3 has 13 residues. The V end was cut by 10 bases, the J end by 2 bases, with 15 bases between. In germline, CDR1 is SGHTA, CDR2 FQGTGA. This CDR3 is CAIPGGITYEQYF. In DNA, the CDR3 is TGTGCCATCCCAGGAGGTATCACCTACGAGCAGTACTTC.

The CDR3 DNA reads as TGTGCCAGCAGCTACACTCGTAACACTGAAGCTTTCTTT. It is translated as CASSYTRNTEAFF. V usage is TRBV7-3 and J usage is TRBJ1-1; D call uncertain. Germline CDR1 SGHTA, CDR2 FQGTGA. Trimming removed 4 bases from V and 2 bases from J, with 8 bases in between. This CDR3 comprises 13 residues.

This clone has just a few counts. J is TRBJ1-3 and V is TRBV28; D remains unclear. CDR3 length equals 15 residues. Trimming removed 10 bases at V and 0 bases at J, with 16 bases between. Per the germline V gene, CDR1 is MDHEN and CDR2 is SYDVKM. CDR3 in DNA: TGTGCCACAAAACCCGCCCACAGCTCTGGAAACACCATATATTTT. It is translated as CATKPAHSSGNTIYF.

The chain joins TRBV30 to TRBJ2-2; perhaps D is TRBD1 or TRBD2 (5 bases each). Per germline, CDR1 GTSNPN and CDR2 SVGIG (reference sequence). V lost 3 bases and J 5 bases, leaving 19 bases between the germline ends. This CDR3 has 16 amino acids. The CDR3: CAWRRRTGTPTGELFF. DNA of the CDR3: TGTGCCTGGAGGAGAAGAACCGGGACGCCAACCGGGGAGCTGTTTTTT.

The chain links TRBV7-2 to TRBJ2-1; 8 nucleotides match TRBD2. V was pared by 5 bases and J by 6 bases, with 18 bases of the junction left unmatched. CDR3 size: 18 residues. Germline lookup yields CDR1 SGHTA and CDR2 FQGNSA. Here the CDR3 reads CASSPGPGERERVNEQFF. Written as DNA, the CDR3 is TGTGCCAGCAGCCCCGGTCCCGGGGAGCGGGAGAGGGTCAATGAGCAGTTCTTC.